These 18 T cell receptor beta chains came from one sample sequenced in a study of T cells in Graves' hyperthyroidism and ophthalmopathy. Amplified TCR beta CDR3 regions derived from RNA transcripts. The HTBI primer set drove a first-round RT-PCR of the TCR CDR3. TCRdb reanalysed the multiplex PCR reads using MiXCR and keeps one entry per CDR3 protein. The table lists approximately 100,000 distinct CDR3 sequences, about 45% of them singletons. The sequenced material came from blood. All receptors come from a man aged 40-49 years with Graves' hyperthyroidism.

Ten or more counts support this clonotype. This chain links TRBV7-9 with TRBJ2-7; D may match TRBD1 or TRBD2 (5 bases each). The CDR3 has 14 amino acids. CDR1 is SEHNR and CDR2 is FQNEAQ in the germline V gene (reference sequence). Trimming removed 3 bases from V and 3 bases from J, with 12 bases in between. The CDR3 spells CASSFGARNYEQYF. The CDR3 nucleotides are TGTGCCAGCAGCTTCGGGGCCCGCAACTACGAGCAGTACTTC. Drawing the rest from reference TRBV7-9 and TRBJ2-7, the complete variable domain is DTGVSQNPRHKITKRGQNVTFRCDPISEHNRLYWYRQTLGQGPEFLTYFQNEAQLEKSRLLSDRFSAERPKGSFSTLEIQRTEQGDSAMYLCASSFGARNYEQYFGPGTRLTVT.

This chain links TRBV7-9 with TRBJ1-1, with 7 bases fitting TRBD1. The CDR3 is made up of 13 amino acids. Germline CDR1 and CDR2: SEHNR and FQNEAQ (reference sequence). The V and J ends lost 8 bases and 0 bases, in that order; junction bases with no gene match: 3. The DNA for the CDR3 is TGTGCCAGCGGGGGACAGCTGAACACTGAAGCTTTCTTT. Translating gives CASGGQLNTEAFF.

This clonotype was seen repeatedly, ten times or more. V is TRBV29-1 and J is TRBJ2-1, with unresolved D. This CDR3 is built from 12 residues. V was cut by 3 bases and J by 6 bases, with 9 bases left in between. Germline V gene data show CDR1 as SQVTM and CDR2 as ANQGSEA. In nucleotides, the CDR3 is TGCAGCGTTGAGGAAGATATCAATGAGCAGTTCTTC. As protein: CSVEEDINEQFF.

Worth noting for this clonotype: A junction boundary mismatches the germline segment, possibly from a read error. CDR3 DNA sequence: TGTGCCAGCAGCTTGGCTAGCGTGAACACCGGGGAGCTGTCTTGG. Translation gives CASSLASVNTGELSW. The gene calls are TRBV5-8 and TRBJ2-2, with D maybe TRBD2 (6 bases). Germline V gene sequence: CDR1 SGHTS, CDR2 YDEGEE. The CDR3 totals 15 residues.

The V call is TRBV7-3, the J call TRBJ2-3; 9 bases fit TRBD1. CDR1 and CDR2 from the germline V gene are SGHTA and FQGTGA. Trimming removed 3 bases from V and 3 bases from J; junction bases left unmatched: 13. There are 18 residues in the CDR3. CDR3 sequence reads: CASSFQQGAGRGTDTQYF. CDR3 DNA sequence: TGTGCCAGCAGCTTTCAACAGGGGGCAGGGAGGGGGACAGATACGCAGTATTTT. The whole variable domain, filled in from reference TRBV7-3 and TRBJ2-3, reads GAGVSQTPSNKVTEKGKYVELRCDPISGHTALYWYRQSLGQGPEFLIYFQGTGAADDSGLPNDRFFAVRPEGSVSTLKIQRTERGDSAVYLCASSFQQGAGRGTDTQYFGPGTRLTVL.

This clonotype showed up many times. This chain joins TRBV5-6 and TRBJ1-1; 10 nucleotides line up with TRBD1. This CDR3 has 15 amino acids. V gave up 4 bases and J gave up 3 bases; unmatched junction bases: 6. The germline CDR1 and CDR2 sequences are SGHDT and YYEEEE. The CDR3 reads CASSLPGQGHTEAFF. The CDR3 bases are TGTGCCAGCAGCCTTCCGGGACAGGGGCACACTGAAGCTTTCTTT.

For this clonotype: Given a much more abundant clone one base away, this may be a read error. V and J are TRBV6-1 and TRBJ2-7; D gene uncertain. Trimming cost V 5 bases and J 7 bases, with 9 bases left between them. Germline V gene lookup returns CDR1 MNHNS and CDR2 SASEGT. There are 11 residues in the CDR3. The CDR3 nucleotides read TGTGCCAGCAGTCAGATCACTGAGCAGTACTTC. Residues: CASSQITEQYF.

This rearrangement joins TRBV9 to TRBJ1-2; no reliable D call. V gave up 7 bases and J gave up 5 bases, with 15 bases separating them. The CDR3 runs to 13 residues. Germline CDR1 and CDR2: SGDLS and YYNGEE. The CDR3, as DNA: TGTGCCAGCTCACCGGGCGGCGGGTATGGCTACACCTTC. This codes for CASSPGGGYGYTF.

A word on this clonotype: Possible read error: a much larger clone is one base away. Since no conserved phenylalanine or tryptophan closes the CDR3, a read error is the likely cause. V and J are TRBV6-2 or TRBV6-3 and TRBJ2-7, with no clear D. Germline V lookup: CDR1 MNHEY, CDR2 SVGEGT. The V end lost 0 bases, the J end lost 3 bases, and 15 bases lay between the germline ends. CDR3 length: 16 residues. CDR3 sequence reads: CASSYSLKRSSYEQYL. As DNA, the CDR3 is TGTGCCAGCAGTTACTCGTTAAAGCGCAGTAGCTACGAGCAGTACCTC.

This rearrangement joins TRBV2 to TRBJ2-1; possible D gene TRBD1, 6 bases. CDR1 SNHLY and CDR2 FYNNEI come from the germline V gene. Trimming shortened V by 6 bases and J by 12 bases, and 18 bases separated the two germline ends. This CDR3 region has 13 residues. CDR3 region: CASSQDSADTQFF. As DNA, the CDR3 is TGTGCCAGCAGCCAGGACAGTGCAGATACGCAGTTCTTC.

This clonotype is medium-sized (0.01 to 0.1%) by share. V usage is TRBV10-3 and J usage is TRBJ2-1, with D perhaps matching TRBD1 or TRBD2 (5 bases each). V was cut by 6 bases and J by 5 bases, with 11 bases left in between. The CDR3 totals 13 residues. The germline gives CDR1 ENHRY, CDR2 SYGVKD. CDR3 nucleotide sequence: TGTGCCATCAGCTGGGACGGTGACAATGAGCAGTTCTTC. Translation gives CAISWDGDNEQFF.

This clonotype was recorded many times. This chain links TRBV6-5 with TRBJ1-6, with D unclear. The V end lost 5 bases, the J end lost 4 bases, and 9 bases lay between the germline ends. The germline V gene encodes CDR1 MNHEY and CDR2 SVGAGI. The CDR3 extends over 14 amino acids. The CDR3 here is CASSGVTYNSPLHF. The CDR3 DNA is TGTGCCAGCAGTGGGGTGACTTATAATTCACCCCTCCACTTT.

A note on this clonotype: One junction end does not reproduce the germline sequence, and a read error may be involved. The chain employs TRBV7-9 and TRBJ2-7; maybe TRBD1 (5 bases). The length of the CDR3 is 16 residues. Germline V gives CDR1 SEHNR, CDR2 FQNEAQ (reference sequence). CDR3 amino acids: CASSQDRGRQAYEQYF. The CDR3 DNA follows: TGCGCCAGCAGCCAAGATAGGGGCAGGCAAGCCTACGAGCAGTACTTC.

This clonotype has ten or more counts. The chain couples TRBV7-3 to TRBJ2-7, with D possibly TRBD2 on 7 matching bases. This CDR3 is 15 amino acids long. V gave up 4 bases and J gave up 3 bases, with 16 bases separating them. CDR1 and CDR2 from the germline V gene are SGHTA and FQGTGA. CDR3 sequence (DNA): TGTGCCAGCAGCTCCGAGCGGGACAACTGCTACGAGCAGTACTTC. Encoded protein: CASSSERDNCYEQYF.

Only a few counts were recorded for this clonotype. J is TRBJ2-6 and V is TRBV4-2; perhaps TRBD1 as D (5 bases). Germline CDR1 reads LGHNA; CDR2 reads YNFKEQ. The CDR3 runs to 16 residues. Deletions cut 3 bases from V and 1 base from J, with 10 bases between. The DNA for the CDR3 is TGTGCCAGCAGCCAGGACATGGCATCTGGGGCCAACGTCCTGACTTTC. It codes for CASSQDMASGANVLTF.

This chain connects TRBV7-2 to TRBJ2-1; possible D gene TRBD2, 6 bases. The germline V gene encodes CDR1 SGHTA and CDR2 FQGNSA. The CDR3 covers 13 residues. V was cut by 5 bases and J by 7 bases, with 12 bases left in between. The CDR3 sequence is CASSLPTRNEQFF. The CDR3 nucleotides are TGTGCCAGCAGCCTACCGACTAGGAATGAGCAGTTCTTC.

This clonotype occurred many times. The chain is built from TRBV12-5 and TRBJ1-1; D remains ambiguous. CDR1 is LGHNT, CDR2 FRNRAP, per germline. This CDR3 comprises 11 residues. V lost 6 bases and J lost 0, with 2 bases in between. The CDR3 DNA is TGTGCTAGTGGCGTGAACACTGAAGCTTTCTTT. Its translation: CASGVNTEAFF.

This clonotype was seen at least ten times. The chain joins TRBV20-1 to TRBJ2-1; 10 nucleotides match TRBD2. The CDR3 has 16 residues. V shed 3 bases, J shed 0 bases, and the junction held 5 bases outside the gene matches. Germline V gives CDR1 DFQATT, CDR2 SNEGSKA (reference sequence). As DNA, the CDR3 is TGCAGTGCTAGGACTAGCGGGTCTTACTCCTACAATGAGCAGTTCTTC. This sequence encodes CSARTSGSYSYNEQFF.